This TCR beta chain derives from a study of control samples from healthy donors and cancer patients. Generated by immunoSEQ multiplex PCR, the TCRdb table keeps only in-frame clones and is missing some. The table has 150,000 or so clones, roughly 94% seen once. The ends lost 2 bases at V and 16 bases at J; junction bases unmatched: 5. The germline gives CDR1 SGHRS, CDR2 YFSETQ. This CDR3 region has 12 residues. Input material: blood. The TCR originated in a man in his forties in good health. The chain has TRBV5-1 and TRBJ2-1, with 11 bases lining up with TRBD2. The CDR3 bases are TGCGCCAGCAGCTTTAGCGGGGGGGCACCTTTCTTC. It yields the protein CASSFSGGAPFF.